This T cell receptor beta chain derives from a study of shared clonotypes between healthy human individuals. Study-wide findings and caveats: Clonotype sharing among the donors was expected to vary with sequencing depth. Naive subsets generally had larger estimated richness than memory subsets.

Each PCR replicate from the sorted subsets contained about 210 ng DNA, which is tens of thousands of T cell genomes. In the original processing: In the immunoSEQ data, sequences were junction-only and lacked quality scores, so filtering differed. Profiling relied on immunoSEQ multiplex PCR, and the TCRdb table lists in-frame clones only, not all of them. V and J calls and clone size follow that table, whereas D and trimming were derived from the DNA. The sample holds hundreds of thousands of clones, 90% to 97% seen once. Comments on this clone: Its cognate antigen is unknown.

This receptor was taken from a woman aged 25 to 39 in good health. The sample was naive CD4+ T cells sorted from blood. Indicated subset: CD45RA+ positively selected.

The CDR3 region is CASSPHSGSSYNEQFF. The CDR3 nucleotides read TGTGCCAGCAGTCCCCATAGCGGGAGTTCCTACAATGAGCAGTTCTTC. The chain has TRBV28 and TRBJ2-1; 9 bases agree with TRBD2. CDR3 length equals 16 residues. The germline V gene encodes CDR1 MDHEN and CDR2 SYDVKM. Trimming took 5 bases from V and 1 from J; bases not matched to a gene: 6.